This entry concerns a single TCR beta chain. This specimen comes from a study of control samples from healthy donors and cancer patients. Trimming took 9 bases from V and 6 from J; bases not matched to a gene: 0. The CDR3 is 11 residues long. Germline lookup yields CDR1 WNHNN and CDR2 SYGVQD (reference sequence). Repertoires were generated with immunoSEQ multiplex PCR, while TCRdb's copy carries only in-frame clones and drops some. The sample consists of about 120,000 clones, roughly 87% of them appearing once. The sequenced material came from blood. This sequence originates from a man aged 18 to 35 in good health. The chain has TRBV10-1 and TRBJ2-2; 8 bases align to TRBD1. As DNA, the CDR3 is TGCGCCAGGACAGGGGCCGGGGAGCTGTTTTTT. Translation: CARTGAGELFF.